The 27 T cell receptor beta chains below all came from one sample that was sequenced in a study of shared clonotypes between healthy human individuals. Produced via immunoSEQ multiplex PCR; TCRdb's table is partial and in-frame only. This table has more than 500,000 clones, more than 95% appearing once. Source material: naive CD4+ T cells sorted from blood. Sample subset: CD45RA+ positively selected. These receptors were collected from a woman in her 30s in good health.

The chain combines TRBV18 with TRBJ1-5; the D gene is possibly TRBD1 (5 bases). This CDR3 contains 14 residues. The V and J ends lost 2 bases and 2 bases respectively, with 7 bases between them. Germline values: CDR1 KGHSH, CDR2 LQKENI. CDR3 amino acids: CASSPGDGNQPQHF. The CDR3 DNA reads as TGTGCCAGCTCACCAGGGGACGGCAATCAGCCCCAGCATTTT.

In nucleotides, the CDR3 is TGTGCCAGTAGTATAGCAGGGTCTATGTCTGGGGCCAACGTCCTGACTTTC. This sequence encodes CASSIAGSMSGANVLTF. The chain combines TRBV19 with TRBJ2-6, with a tentative D call TRBD1 (5 bases). The CDR3 covers 17 residues. With 1 base removed from V and 1 base from J, the gap between germline ends came to 11 bases. Germline CDR1 LNHDA, CDR2 SQIVND (reference sequence). The whole variable domain, remainder taken from reference TRBV19 and TRBJ2-6, is DGGITQSPKYLFRKEGQNVTLSCEQNLNHDAMYWYRQDPGQGLRLIYYSQIVNDFQKGDIAEGYSVSREKKESFPLTVTSAQKNPTAFYLCASSIAGSMSGANVLTFGAGSRLTVL.

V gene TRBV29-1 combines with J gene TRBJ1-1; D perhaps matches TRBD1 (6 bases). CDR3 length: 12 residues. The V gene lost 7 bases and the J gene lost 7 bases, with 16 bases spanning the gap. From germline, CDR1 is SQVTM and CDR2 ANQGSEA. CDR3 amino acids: CSAVQGSNEAFF. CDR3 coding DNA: TGCAGCGCAGTACAGGGAAGTAATGAAGCTTTCTTT.

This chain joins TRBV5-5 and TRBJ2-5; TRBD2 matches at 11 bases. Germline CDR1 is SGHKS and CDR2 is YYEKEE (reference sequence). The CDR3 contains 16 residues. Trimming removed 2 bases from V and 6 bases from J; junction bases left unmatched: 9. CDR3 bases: TGTGCCAGCAGCTTACCTGGACTAGCGGGTGTAAAGACCCAGTACTTC. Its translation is CASSLPGLAGVKTQYF. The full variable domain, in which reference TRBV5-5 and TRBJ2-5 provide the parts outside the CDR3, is DAGVTQSPTHLIKTRGQQVTLRCSPISGHKSVSWYQQVLGQGPQFIFQYYEKEERGRGNFPDRFSARQFPNYSSELNVNALLLGDSALYLCASSLPGLAGVKTQYFGPGTRLLVL.

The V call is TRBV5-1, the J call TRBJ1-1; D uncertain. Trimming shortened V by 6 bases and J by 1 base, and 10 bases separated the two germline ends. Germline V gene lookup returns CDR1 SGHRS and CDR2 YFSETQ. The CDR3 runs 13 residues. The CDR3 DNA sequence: TGCGCCAGCAACACGGACGGGAACACTGAAGCTTTCTTT. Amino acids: CASNTDGNTEAFF.

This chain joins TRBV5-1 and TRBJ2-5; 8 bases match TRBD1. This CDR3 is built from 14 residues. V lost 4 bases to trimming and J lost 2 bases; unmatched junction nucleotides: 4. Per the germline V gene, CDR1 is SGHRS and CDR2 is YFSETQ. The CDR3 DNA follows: TGCGCCAGCAGCAAGGACAGGGTACAAGAGACCCAGTACTTC. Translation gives CASSKDRVQETQYF. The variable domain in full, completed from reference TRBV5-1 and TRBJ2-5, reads KAGVTQTPRYLIKTRGQQVTLSCSPISGHRSVSWYQQTPGQGLQFLFEYFSETQRNKGNFPGRFSGRQFSNSRSEMNVSTLELGDSALYLCASSKDRVQETQYFGPGTRLLVL.

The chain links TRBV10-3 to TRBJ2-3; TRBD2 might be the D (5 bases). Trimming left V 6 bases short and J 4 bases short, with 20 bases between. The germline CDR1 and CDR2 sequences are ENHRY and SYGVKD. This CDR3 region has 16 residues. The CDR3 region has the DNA TGTGCCATCAGCCCTCGGGGTAGCTCCCCCCCAGATACGCAGTATTTT. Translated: CAISPRGSSPPDTQYF.

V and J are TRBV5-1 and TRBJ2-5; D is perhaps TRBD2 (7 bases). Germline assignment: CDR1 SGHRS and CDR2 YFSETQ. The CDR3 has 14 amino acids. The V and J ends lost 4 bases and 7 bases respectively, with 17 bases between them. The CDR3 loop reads CASSPEGGDWTQYF. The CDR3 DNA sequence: TGCGCCAGCAGCCCTGAAGGGGGGGATTGGACCCAGTACTTC.

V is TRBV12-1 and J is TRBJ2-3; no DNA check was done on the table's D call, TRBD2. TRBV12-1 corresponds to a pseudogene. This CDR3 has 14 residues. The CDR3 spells CAGPLAASTDTQYF. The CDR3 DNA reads TGTGCCGGACCCCTAGCGGCTAGCACAGATACGCAGTATTTT.

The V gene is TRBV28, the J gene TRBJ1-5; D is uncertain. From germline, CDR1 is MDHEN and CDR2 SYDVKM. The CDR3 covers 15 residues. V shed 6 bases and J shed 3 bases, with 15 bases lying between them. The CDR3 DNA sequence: TGTGCCAGCAGGAGGTGGGGAGACCTCAATCAGCCCCAGCATTTT. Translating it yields CASRRWGDLNQPQHF.

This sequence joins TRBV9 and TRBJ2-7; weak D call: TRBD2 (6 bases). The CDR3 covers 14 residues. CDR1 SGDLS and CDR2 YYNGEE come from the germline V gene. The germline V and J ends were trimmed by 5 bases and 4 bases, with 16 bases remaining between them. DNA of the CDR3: TGTGCCAGCAGTCTGGGGTGGGACTTATACGAGCAGTACTTC. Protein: CASSLGWDLYEQYF. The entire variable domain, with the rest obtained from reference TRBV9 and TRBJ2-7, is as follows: DSGVTQTPKHLITATGQRVTLRCSPRSGDLSVYWYQQSLDQGLQFLIQYYNGEERAKGNILERFSAQQFPDLHSELNLSSLELGDSALYFCASSLGWDLYEQYFGPGTRLTVT.

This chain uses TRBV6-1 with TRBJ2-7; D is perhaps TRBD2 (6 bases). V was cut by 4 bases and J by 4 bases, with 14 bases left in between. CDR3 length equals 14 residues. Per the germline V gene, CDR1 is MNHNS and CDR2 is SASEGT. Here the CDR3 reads CASSGSGDGYEQYF. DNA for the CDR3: TGTGCCAGCAGTGGGTCGGGAGATGGGTACGAGCAGTACTTC.

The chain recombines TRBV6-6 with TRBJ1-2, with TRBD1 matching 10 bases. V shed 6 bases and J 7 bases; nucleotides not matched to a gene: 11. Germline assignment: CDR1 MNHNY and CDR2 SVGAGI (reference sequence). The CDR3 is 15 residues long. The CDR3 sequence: CASSPRGQGISGYTF. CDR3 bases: TGTGCCAGCAGCCCCCGGGGACAGGGGATAAGTGGCTACACCTTC.

CDR3 residues: CASSKGARDQPQHF. CDR3 in DNA: TGTGCCAGCTCAAAGGGGGCGAGGGATCAGCCCCAGCATTTT. V is TRBV18 and J is TRBJ1-5; the match to TRBD1 covers 7 bases. The germline gives CDR1 KGHSH, CDR2 LQKENI. V shed 5 bases, J shed 5 bases, and the junction held 6 bases outside the gene matches. The CDR3 runs 14 residues.

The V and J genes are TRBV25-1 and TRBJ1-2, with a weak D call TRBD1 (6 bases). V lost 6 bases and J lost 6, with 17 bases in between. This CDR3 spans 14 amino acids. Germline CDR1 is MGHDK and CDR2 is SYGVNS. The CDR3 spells CASSRRGGRNGYTF. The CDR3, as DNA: TGTGCCAGCAGCCGTAGGGGGGGTAGGAATGGCTACACCTTC.

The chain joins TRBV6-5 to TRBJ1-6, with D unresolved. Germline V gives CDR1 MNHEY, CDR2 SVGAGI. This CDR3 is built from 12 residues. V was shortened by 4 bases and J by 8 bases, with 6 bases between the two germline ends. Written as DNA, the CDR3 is TGTGCCAGCAGTTTGGGATATTCACCCCTCCACTTT. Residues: CASSLGYSPLHF.

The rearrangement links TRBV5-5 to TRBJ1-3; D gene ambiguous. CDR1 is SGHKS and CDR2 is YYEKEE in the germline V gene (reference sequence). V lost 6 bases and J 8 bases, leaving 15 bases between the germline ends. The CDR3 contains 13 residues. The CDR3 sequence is CASNSAGIDTIYF. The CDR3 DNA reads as TGTGCCAGCAACTCCGCGGGGATCGACACCATATATTTT.

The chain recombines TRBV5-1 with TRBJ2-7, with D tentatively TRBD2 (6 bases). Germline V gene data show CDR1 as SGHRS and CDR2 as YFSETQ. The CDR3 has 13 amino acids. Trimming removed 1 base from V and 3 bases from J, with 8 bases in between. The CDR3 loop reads CASSLPGDYEQYF. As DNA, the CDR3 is TGCGCCAGCAGCTTGCCGGGAGACTACGAGCAGTACTTC.

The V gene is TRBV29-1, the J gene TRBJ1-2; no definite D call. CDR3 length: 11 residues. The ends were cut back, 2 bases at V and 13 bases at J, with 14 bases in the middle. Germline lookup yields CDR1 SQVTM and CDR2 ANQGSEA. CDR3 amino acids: CSVENSARVTF. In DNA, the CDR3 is TGCAGCGTTGAAAATTCAGCCCGCGTCACCTTC.

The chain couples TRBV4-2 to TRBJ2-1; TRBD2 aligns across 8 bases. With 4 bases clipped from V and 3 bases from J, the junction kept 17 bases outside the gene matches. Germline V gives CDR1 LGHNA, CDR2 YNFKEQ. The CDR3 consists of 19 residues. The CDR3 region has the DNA TGTGCCAGCAGCCGGAGGGGGGCGGGAGGCCCTCCGGACTACAATGAGCAGTTCTTC. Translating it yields CASSRRGAGGPPDYNEQFF.

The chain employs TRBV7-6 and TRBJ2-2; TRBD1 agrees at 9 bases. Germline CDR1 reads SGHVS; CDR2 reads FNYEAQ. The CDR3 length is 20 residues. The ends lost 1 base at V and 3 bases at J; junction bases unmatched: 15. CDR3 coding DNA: TGTGCCAGCAGCTTAGTTGCTTCTGTGTCCGGGACAGGGCACACCGGGGAGCTGTTTTTT. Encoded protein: CASSLVASVSGTGHTGELFF.

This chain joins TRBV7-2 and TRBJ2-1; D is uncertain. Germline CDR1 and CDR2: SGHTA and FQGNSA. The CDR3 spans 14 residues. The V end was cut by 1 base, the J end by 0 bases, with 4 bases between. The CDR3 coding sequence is TGTGCCAGCAGCTTAGATAGCTCCTACAATGAGCAGTTCTTC. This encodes CASSLDSSYNEQFF.

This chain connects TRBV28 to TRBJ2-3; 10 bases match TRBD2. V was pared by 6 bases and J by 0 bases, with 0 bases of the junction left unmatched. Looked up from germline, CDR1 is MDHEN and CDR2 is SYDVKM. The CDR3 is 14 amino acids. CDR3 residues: CASRTSGSTDTQYF. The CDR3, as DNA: TGTGCCAGCAGGACTAGCGGGAGCACAGATACGCAGTATTTT.

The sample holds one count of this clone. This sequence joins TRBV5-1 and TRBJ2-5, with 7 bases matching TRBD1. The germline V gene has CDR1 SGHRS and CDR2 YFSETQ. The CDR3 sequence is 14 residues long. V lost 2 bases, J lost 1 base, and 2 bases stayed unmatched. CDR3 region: CASSFRTGQETQYF. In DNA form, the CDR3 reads TGCGCCAGCAGCTTTAGGACAGGCCAAGAGACCCAGTACTTC.

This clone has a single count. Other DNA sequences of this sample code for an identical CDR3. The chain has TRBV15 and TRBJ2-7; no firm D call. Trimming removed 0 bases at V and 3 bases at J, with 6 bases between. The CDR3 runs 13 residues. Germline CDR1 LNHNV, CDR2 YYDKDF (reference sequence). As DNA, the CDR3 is TGTGCCACCAGCAGAGATGTTAACTACGAGCAGTACTTC. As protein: CATSRDVNYEQYF.

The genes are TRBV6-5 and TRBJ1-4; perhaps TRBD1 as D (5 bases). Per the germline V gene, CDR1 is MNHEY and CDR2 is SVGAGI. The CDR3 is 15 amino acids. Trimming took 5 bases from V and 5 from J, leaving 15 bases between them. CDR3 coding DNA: TGTGCCAGCAGTCCCCTGACCGGGGGAAATGAAAAACTGTTTTTT. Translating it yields CASSPLTGGNEKLFF.

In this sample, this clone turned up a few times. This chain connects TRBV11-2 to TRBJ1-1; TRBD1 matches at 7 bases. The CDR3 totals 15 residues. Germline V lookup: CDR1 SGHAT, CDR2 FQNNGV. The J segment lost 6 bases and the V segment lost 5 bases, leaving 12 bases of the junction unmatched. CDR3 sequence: CASSPVPGQSPEAFF. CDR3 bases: TGTGCCAGCAGCCCAGTACCGGGACAGTCTCCTGAAGCTTTCTTT.